Listed below are T cell receptor beta chains from one sample, sequenced in a study of blood T cell repertoires in COVID-19. Using immunoSEQ multiplex PCR, the repertoire was profiled, and TCRdb retains in-frame clones only, with some absent. The sample holds 400,000 or so clones, more than 75% seen once. The specimen was PBMCs or T cells enriched from blood (not recorded which). These receptors were obtained from a man aged 40-49 years in a cohort exposed to, infected with or recovered from COVID-19 (not recorded which). Both conserved end residues are part of each CDR3. Fields, in order: J gene, V gene, clone size, D gene, CDR3 DNA, CDR3 protein. The D gene is left open where the match is weak. Clone size appears in some rows only: once, few, many, or a class for an expanded clone.

>TRBJ2-1|TRBV3-1/TRBV3-2|NA|NA
TGTGCCAGCAGCCAACGGCGGGAGCAGTTCTTC
CASSQRREQFF
>TRBJ2-1|TRBV18|NA|NA
TGTGCCAGCTCATACGACCTAGGTGGCTACAATGAGCAGTTCTTC
CASSYDLGGYNEQFF
>TRBJ2-5|TRBV6-1|NA|NA
TGTGCCAGCAGTGAAGGGCAGGGGCACCAGACCCAGTACTTC
CASSEGQGHQTQYF
>TRBJ1-6|TRBV7-9|NA|NA
TGTGCCAGCAGCTTAGCCAGACAGAATTCACCCCTCCACTTT
CASSLARQNSPLHF
>TRBJ2-6|TRBV7-9|once|NA
TGTGCCAGCAGCTTTGGCGGGTCTGGGGCCAACGTCCTGACTTTC
CASSFGGSGANVLTF
>TRBJ2-2|TRBV27|NA|TRBD2
TGTGCCAGCAGCCTAAGGACTAGCGGGACCGGGGAGCTGTTTTTT
CASSLRTSGTGELFF
>TRBJ2-4|TRBV27|NA|NA
TGTGCCAGCACCCTCAGGAGGGCGGAAGCCAAAAACATTCAGTACTTC
CASTLRRAEAKNIQYF
>TRBJ2-7|TRBV28|NA|TRBD1
TGTGCCAGCAGTTCCACAGGGGGGAAGGCCTACGAGCAGTACTTC
CASSSTGGKAYEQYF
>TRBJ2-3|TRBV7-9|NA|TRBD1
TGTGCCAGCAGCTTAGGCCGGGACAGTTTTACAGATACGCAGTATTTT
CASSLGRDSFTDTQYF
>TRBJ2-5|TRBV5-5|NA|TRBD2
TGTGCCAGCAGCTTGGGGGTCTCGGGAGGGCCGGGAGAGACCCAGTACTTC
CASSLGVSGGPGETQYF
>TRBJ1-2|TRBV6-5|NA|TRBD1
TGTGCCAGCAGATCCTCGGACAGGGCCTATGGCTACACCTTC
CASRSSDRAYGYTF
>TRBJ1-6|TRBV7-9|NA|NA
TGTGCCAGCAGCTCCGACTATCTTGGGCACCTCCACTTT
CASSSDYLGHLHF
>TRBJ2-7|TRBV5-1|NA|TRBD1
TGCGCCAGCACAATGAGCCCAACAGGGGCGGTGAATTACGAGCAGTACTTC
CASTMSPTGAVNYEQYF
>TRBJ2-1|TRBV24-1|NA|TRBD2
TGTGCCACCAGTGAGGAGGGAGGGCCGGGTAATGAGCAGTTCTTC
CATSEEGGPGNEQFF
>TRBJ2-2|TRBV25-1|NA|NA
TGTGCCAGCAGTGACAGAATAAACACCGGGGAGCTGTTTTTT
CASSDRINTGELFF
>TRBJ2-5|TRBV11-2|NA|TRBD2
TGTGCCAGCAGCTTAGGGATAGCGGGTGGAGAGACCCAGTACTTC
CASSLGIAGGETQYF
>TRBJ2-4|TRBV2|NA|NA
TGTGCCAGCAGTCTACGACTGACTGGGGCCAAAAACATTCAGTACTTC
CASSLRLTGAKNIQYF
>TRBJ2-7|TRBV7-9|once|NA
TGTGCCAGCAGCTTATATGGGGGCGAGAACGAGCAGTACTTC
CASSLYGGENEQYF
>TRBJ1-1|TRBV30|NA|TRBD1
TGTGCCTGGACTAGACAGGGGGGCGGCACTGAAGCTTTCTTT
CAWTRQGGGTEAFF
>TRBJ1-2|TRBV18|NA|NA
TGTGCCAGCTCACCAGGGACTTCTGGGGACTATGGCTACACCTTC
CASSPGTSGDYGYTF
>TRBJ1-1|TRBV6-5|NA|NA
TGTGCCAGCAGTTACCTTAGAGGGATGAACACTGAAGCTTTCTTT
CASSYLRGMNTEAFF
>TRBJ2-5|TRBV25-1|NA|NA
TGTGCCAGCAGTGAACGCAGGGTTGCGGAGACCCAGTACTTC
CASSERRVAETQYF
>TRBJ2-3|TRBV7-2|NA|TRBD2
TGTGCCAGCAGCTCAAGACTAGCGGGGGCCCTCCTTAGCACAGATACGCAGTATTTT
CASSSRLAGALLSTDTQYF
>TRBJ2-3|TRBV7-9|NA|TRBD2
TGTGCCAGCAGCCTTGGACTAGGTGAGGATACGCAGTATTTT
CASSLGLGEDTQYF
>TRBJ2-7|TRBV27|NA|TRBD1
TGTGCCAGTCCGATCGGACAGGGATTTTACGAGCAGTACTTC
CASPIGQGFYEQYF
>TRBJ1-4|TRBV23-1|NA|NA
TGCGCCAGCAGTCAATCCGGCGGGGGGCGCGGAGAAAAACTGTTTTTT
CASSQSGGGRGEKLFF
>TRBJ2-3|TRBV7-2|NA|TRBD2
TGTGCCAGCAGTGTGAGCGGGATGGGCACAGATACGCAGTGTTTT
CASSVSGMGTDTQCF
>TRBJ2-1|TRBV12-3/TRBV12-4|NA|NA
TGTGCCAGCAGTCCCGACCGGAGGGATGAGCAGTTCTTC
CASSPDRRDEQFF
>TRBJ2-3|TRBV19|NA|NA
TGTGCCAGTGGAAAACAAGAAGGAGGCACAGATACGCAGTATTTT
CASGKQEGGTDTQYF
>TRBJ2-1|TRBV4-1|NA|TRBD1
TGCGCCAGCAGCCAAGATGCCCGACAGGGTCGTTTGGATGAGCAGTTCTTC
CASSQDARQGRLDEQFF
>TRBJ1-4|TRBV7-2|NA|NA
TGTGCCAGCAGCTTAGTTGCAGGGTCTAATGAAAAACTGTTTTTT
CASSLVAGSNEKLFF
>TRBJ1-6|TRBV19|once|NA
TGTGCCAGTAGTAATCAACAGGGTGGATCACCCCTCCACTTT
CASSNQQGGSPLHF
>TRBJ1-4|TRBV3-1/TRBV3-2|NA|TRBD1
TGTGCCAGCAGCGGGGGCAGGGGGCCTGAAAAACTGTTTTTT
CASSGGRGPEKLFF
>TRBJ2-5|TRBV10-2|NA|NA
TGCGCCAGCAGTGATTCCCATCGGGGGAGCGACCAAGAGACCCAGTACTTC
CASSDSHRGSDQETQYF
>TRBJ2-2|TRBV7-2|NA|NA
TGTGCCAGCAGCTTCTTCGGGGAGCTGTTTTTT
CASSFFGELFF
>TRBJ2-1|TRBV11-1|once|TRBD2
TGTGCCAGCAGCTTAGGTCTGGGAGGGCGCAATGAGCAGTTCTTC
CASSLGLGGRNEQFF
>TRBJ2-3|TRBV2|NA|NA
TGTGCCAGCAGAAAGGGAGAGACGCAGTATTTT
CASRKGETQYF
>TRBJ2-4|TRBV6-1|NA|TRBD1
TGTGCCAGCAGTGAATATGGACAGGGGACCAACATTCAGTACTTC
CASSEYGQGTNIQYF
>TRBJ1-1|TRBV5-8|once|NA
TGTGCCAGCAGCTTCGGTGGAACAGGGTCGAACACTGAAGCTTTCTTT
CASSFGGTGSNTEAFF
>TRBJ2-2|TRBV7-2|NA|TRBD1
TGTGCCAGCAGCACCCGACAGGGGGGCACCGGGGAGCTGTTTTTT
CASSTRQGGTGELFF
>TRBJ1-2|TRBV30|NA|NA
TGTGCCTGGAGTGTTAGCAGGGTGGGTAGCTACACCTTC
CAWSVSRVGSYTF
>TRBJ2-1|TRBV5-1|NA|NA
TGCGCCAGCAGCTCCTTCCCAGGGTACAATGAGCAGTTCTTC
CASSSFPGYNEQFF
>TRBJ2-7|TRBV6-4|NA|TRBD1
TGTGCCAGCAGTGCCGAGGACAGGGGCCCCTACGAGCAGTACTTC
CASSAEDRGPYEQYF
>TRBJ2-2|TRBV7-6|NA|TRBD1
TGTGCCAGCAGCGTTGACAGGGGGTTCACCGGGGAGCTGTTTTTT
CASSVDRGFTGELFF
>TRBJ2-7|TRBV7-9|NA|NA
TGTGCCAGCAGCTTAGTTGGCGGGACCTACGAGCAGTACTTC
CASSLVGGTYEQYF
>TRBJ1-1|TRBV9|NA|NA
TGTGCCAGCAGCGCTGGACAGAGCACTGAAGCTTTCTTT
CASSAGQSTEAFF
>TRBJ2-3|TRBV7-2|once|TRBD2
TGTGCCAGCAGCTTGGGACTAGCGGGACCTACGCAGTATTTT
CASSLGLAGPTQYF
>TRBJ2-3|TRBV2|few|TRBD1
TGTGCCAGCAGTGATAGGGGACAGGGGGCAGATACGCAGTATTTT
CASSDRGQGADTQYF
>TRBJ2-3|TRBV11-1|once|TRBD2
TGTGCCAGCAGCGTCGGGAGGGTCACAGATACGCAGTATTTT
CASSVGRVTDTQYF
>TRBJ2-2|TRBV5-1|NA|TRBD2
TGCGCCAGCAGCTTGTTAGGACTAGCGGGAGTTTACACCGGGGAGCTGTTTTTT
CASSLLGLAGVYTGELFF
>TRBJ1-1|TRBV28|NA|NA
TGTGCCAGCATTCTCACAGGGACTAGGAACACTGAAGCTTTCTTT
CASILTGTRNTEAFF
>TRBJ2-2|TRBV5-1|NA|TRBD2
TGCGCCAGCAGCCCCAGTATAGCGAGCGGGAGAGCGGGGGAGCTGTTTTTT
CASSPSIASGRAGELFF
>TRBJ1-2|TRBV24-1|NA|TRBD1
TGTGCCACCAGTGATGGGGGACAGAACTATGGCTACACCTTC
CATSDGGQNYGYTF
>TRBJ1-2|TRBV29-1|once|NA
TGCAGCGTTGAAGCGGCTAGTGGTGGCTACACCTTC
CSVEAASGGYTF
>TRBJ2-7|TRBV5-1|NA|TRBD1
TGCGCCAGCAGCGAACCGGGACAGGGGAACGAGCAGTACTTC
CASSEPGQGNEQYF